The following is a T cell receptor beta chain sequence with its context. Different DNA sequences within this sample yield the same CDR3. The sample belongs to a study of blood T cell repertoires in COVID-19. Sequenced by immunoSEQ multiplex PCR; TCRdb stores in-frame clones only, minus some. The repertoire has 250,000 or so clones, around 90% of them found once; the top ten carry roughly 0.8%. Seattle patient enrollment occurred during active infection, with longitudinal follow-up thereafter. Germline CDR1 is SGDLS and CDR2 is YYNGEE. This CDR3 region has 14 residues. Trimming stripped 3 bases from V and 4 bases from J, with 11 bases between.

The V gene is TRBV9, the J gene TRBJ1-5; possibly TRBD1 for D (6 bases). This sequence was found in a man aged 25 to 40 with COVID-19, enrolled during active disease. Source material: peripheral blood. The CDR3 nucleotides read TGTGCCAGCAGCGCAACGGACAGTAATCAGCCCCAGCATTTT. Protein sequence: CASSATDSNQPQHF.